These T cell receptor beta chains were read from a single sample in a study of CD8+ T cells in alopecia areata. The repertoire was sequenced with immunoSEQ multiplex PCR; TCRdb's copy has only in-frame clones and lacks some. Of roughly 200,000 clones in the sample, more than 55% are singletons; the top ten hold roughly 3.3%. This material consisted of CD4+ T cells sorted from blood, taken at week 4, from a patient treated with tofacitinib. The receptor set was obtained from a human donor with alopecia areata. Each CDR3 is given with its conserved first and last residue. D genes are given only for firm matches. The size entry is marked missing in some rows and otherwise reads once, few, many or a size class.

d_call: -
cdr3_length: 14
clone_size: -
v_call: TRBV6-6
j_call: TRBJ2-1
cdr3_aa: CASSYPGLAPEQFF
cdr3_nt: TGTGCCAGCAGTTACCCGGGGCTAGCGCCCGAGCAGTTCTTC

d_call: TRBD2
cdr3_length: 15
clone_size: -
v_call: TRBV6-4
j_call: TRBJ2-1
cdr3_aa: CASSLTSGGANEQFF
cdr3_nt: TGTGCCAGCAGCCTCACTAGCGGGGGGGCCAATGAGCAGTTCTTC

d_call: -
cdr3_length: 13
clone_size: -
v_call: TRBV15
j_call: TRBJ1-5
cdr3_aa: CATSRDRGEAQHF
cdr3_nt: TGTGCCACCAGCAGAGACAGGGGCGAGGCCCAGCATTTT

d_call: -
cdr3_length: 12
clone_size: few
v_call: TRBV29-1
j_call: TRBJ1-1
cdr3_aa: CSVQYSHYEAFF
cdr3_nt: TGCAGCGTCCAGTACAGCCATTATGAAGCTTTCTTT

d_call: -
cdr3_length: 15
clone_size: -
v_call: TRBV5-1
j_call: TRBJ2-5
cdr3_aa: CASSLGQGGQETQYF
cdr3_nt: TGCGCCAGCAGCTTGGGACAGGGAGGCCAAGAGACCCAGTACTTC

d_call: -
cdr3_length: 15
clone_size: -
v_call: TRBV19
j_call: TRBJ2-7
cdr3_aa: CASSISGGADYEQYF
cdr3_nt: TGTGCCAGTAGTATTTCCGGCGGGGCCGACTACGAGCAGTACTTC

d_call: -
cdr3_length: 13
clone_size: -
v_call: TRBV29-1
j_call: TRBJ2-7
cdr3_aa: CSVGWDGWSEQYF
cdr3_nt: TGCAGCGTTGGGTGGGACGGGTGGTCCGAGCAGTACTTC

d_call: TRBD1
cdr3_length: 12
clone_size: -
v_call: TRBV29-1
j_call: TRBJ2-7
cdr3_aa: CSVESGGYEQYF
cdr3_nt: TGCAGCGTTGAATCAGGGGGCTACGAGCAGTACTTC

d_call: -
cdr3_length: 14
clone_size: -
v_call: TRBV30
j_call: TRBJ2-5
cdr3_aa: CAWSVRASPESQYF
cdr3_nt: TGTGCCTGGAGTGTCAGGGCTAGCCCAGAGTCCCAGTACTTC

d_call: -
cdr3_length: 12
clone_size: once
v_call: TRBV6-5
j_call: TRBJ1-1
cdr3_aa: CASSTGGSEAFF
cdr3_nt: TGTGCCAGCAGTACTGGGGGCTCTGAAGCTTTCTTT

d_call: TRBD2
cdr3_length: 15
clone_size: -
v_call: TRBV5-6
j_call: TRBJ2-3
cdr3_aa: CASSRPAGDTDTQYF
cdr3_nt: TGTGCCAGCAGCCGTCCAGCGGGGGACACAGATACGCAGTATTTT

d_call: -
cdr3_length: 12
clone_size: few
v_call: TRBV29-1
j_call: TRBJ1-2
cdr3_aa: CSVEITGNGYTF
cdr3_nt: TGCAGCGTTGAAATTACAGGGAATGGCTACACCTTC

d_call: -
cdr3_length: 17
clone_size: -
v_call: TRBV9
j_call: TRBJ2-3
cdr3_aa: CASSVGLVGSSTDTQYF
cdr3_nt: TGTGCCAGCAGCGTAGGGCTAGTGGGTTCTAGCACAGATACGCAGTATTTT

d_call: -
cdr3_length: 14
clone_size: once
v_call: TRBV7-8
j_call: TRBJ2-5
cdr3_aa: CASRMMTEQETQYF
cdr3_nt: TGTGCCAGCAGAATGATGACAGAACAAGAGACCCAGTACTTC